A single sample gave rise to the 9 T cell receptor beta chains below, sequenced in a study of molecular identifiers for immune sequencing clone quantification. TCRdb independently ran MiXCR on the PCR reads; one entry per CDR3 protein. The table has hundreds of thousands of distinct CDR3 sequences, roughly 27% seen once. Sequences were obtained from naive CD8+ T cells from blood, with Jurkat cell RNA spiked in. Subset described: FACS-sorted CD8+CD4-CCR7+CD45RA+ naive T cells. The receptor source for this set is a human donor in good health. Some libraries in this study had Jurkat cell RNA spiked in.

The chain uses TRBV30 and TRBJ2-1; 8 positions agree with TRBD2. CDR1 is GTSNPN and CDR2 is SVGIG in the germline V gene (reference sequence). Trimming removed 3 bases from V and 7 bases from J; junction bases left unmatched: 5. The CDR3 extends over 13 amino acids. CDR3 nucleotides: TGTGCCTGGAGGTACGCGGGGGGAAATGAGCAGTTCTTC. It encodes CAWRYAGGNEQFF.

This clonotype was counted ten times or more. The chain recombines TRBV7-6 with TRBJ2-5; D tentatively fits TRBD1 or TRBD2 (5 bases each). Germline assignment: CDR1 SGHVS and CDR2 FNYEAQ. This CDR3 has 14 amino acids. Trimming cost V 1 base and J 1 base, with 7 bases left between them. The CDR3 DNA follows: TGTGCCAGCAGCTTAGAAGGGACCCAAGAGACCCAGTACTTC. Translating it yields CASSLEGTQETQYF.

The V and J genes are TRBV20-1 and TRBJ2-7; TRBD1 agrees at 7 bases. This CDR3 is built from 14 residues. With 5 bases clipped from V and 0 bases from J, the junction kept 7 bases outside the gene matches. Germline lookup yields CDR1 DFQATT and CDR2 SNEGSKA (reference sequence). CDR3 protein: CSADQQGSSYEQYF. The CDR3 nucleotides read TGCAGTGCTGATCAACAGGGGAGCTCCTACGAGCAGTACTTC.

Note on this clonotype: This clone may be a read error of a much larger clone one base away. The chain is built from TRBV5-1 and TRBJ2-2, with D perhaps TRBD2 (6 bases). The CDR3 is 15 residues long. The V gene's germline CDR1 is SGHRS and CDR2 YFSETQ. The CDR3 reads CASSLAQEGTGELLF. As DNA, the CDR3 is TGCGCCAGCAGCTTGGCCCAGGAGGGCACCGGGGAGCTGCTTTTT.

The chain's CDR3 is CASSQDEDRVHEQYF. The CDR3 DNA is TGTGCCAGCAGCCAAGATGAGGACAGGGTCCACGAGCAGTACTTC. The rearrangement links TRBV3-2 to TRBJ2-7; no DNA check was done on the table's D call, TRBD1. TRBV3-2 is assigned pseudogene status. The CDR3 contains 15 residues.

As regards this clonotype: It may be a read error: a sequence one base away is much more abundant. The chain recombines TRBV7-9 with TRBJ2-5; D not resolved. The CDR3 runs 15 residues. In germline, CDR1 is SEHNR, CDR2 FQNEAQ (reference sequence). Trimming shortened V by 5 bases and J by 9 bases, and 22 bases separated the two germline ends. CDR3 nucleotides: TGTGCCAGCAGCCCATTCTACGGTTCCAAGGAGCCCCAGTACTTC. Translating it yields CASSPFYGSKEPQYF.

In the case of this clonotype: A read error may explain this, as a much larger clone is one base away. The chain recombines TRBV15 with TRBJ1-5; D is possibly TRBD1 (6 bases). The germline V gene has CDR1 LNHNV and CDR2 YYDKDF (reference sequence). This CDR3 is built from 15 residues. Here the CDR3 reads CATSRDRGRNQPRHF. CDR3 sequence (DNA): TGTGCCACCAGCAGAGATCGGGGGCGCAATCAGCCCCGGCATTTT.

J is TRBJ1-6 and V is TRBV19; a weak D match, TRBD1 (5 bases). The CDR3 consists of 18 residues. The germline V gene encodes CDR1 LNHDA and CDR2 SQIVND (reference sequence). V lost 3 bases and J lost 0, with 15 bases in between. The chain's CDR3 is CASSMSGTVSSYNSPLHF. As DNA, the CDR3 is TGTGCCAGTAGTATGAGTGGGACCGTTAGCTCCTATAATTCACCCCTCCACTTT.

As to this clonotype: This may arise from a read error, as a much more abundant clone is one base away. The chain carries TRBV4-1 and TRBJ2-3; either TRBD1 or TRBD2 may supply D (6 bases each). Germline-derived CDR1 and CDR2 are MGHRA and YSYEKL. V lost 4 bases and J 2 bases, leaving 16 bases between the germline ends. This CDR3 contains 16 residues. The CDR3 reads CASSLSGRGLTDTQYF. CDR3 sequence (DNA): TGCGCCAGCAGCCTTTCAGGACGGGGGCTCACAGATACGCAGTATTTT.